This T cell receptor beta chain came from a study of T cells in Graves' hyperthyroidism and ophthalmopathy. Study summary: Peripheral blood was acquired at first diagnosis, ahead of any therapy whatsoever. Study observations and caveats: Ophthalmopathy, as predicted by the model, came a median around 7 months after the prediction. Most expanded thyroid clonotypes above 0.001 recurred in blood.

Aged 18 to 65, the patients had hyperthyroidism that was newly diagnosed and had lasted under 2 months. CDR3 size: 15 residues. Germline values: CDR1 SSHAT, CDR2 FNYEAQ (reference sequence). Amplification of TCR beta CDR3 regions was performed using RNA transcripts as template. The TCR CDR3 was amplified in a first-round RT-PCR using the HTBI primer set. TCRdb processed the multiplex PCR reads anew with MiXCR; each CDR3 protein has one entry. The data contain under 650,000 distinct CDR3 sequences, roughly 15% of them singletons. On this clonotype: Antigen: not known. The junction departs from the called germline gene at one end, perhaps through a read error.

The source is a woman aged 25 to 39 with Graves' hyperthyroidism. The sequenced sample was blood. The chain joins TRBV7-7 to TRBJ2-2, with D perhaps being TRBD1 or TRBD2 (5 bases each). The CDR3 DNA sequence: TGTGCTAGCAGCCCCGGGGCTTCCGTACCCGGGGAGCTGTTTTTT. It is translated as CASSPGASVPGELFF.